This T cell receptor beta chain was sequenced in a study of cytomegalovirus exposure and HLA in healthy donors. For the study at large: As an earlier analysis found, 150 million to 200 million T cells yielded some 120 million unique TCR beta sequences.

A few counts support this clone. Use of 60 Vbeta and 13 Jbeta primers characterized the PCR. Libraries were prepared by immunoSEQ multiplex PCR; TCRdb keeps only in-frame clonotypes and omits some of them. The repertoire includes 150,000 to 200,000 clones, approximately 80% of them detected once, and around 6.6% sits in the top ten. The sample was PBMCs. The TCR was taken from a man aged 45-65 years in good health and CMV-seropositive.

The CDR3 protein is CVSWAAPGNTIYF. DNA for the CDR3: TGTGTAAGCTGGGCAGCCCCTGGAAACACCATATATTTT. The rearrangement uses TRBV7-9 and TRBJ1-3; no definite D call. This CDR3 comprises 13 residues. Germline loops: CDR1 SEHNR, CDR2 FQNEAQ (reference sequence).